Listed here is a single T cell receptor (beta chain). Its antigen is unidentified. CDR3 length equals 20 residues. The repertoire was sequenced with immunoSEQ multiplex PCR; TCRdb's copy has only in-frame clones and lacks some. The sample includes approximately 130,000 clones, less than 90% seen only once; the top ten take less than 4%. The source of the sample is a study of cytotoxic CD8 clonotypes in ibrutinib-treated CLL. About the study: Among the patients, some eleven presented as relapsed/refractory and about 14 as treatment-naive; 17 to 18 showed unmutated IGHV. Notes on the study in general: Age-matched healthy donor levels were exceeded by baseline clonality, which tracked circulating CD8+ T-cell counts.

V usage is TRBV7-5 and J usage is TRBJ1-5; the D call of TRBD1 is as the table states it, not checked on the DNA. TRBV7-5 is assigned pseudogene status. This receptor was identified in a human donor with chronic lymphocytic leukemia. Sequenced here: PBMCs, sampled after 24 months of ibrutinib treatment. The CDR3 nucleotides are TGTGTCAGAAGCCCCCGCATCTTACGTACCGGGACAGGGCGAAATCAGCCCCAGCATTTT. Residues: CVRSPRILRTGTGRNQPQHF.